This entry describes one T cell receptor (beta chain). Its specificity is unknown. The data are from a study of T-cell memory formation after mild COVID-19. As for the study in general: In these data, TCR clusters were largely donor specific. Study-level results: The pre-infection memory compartment contained some responding clones, suggesting cross-reactive memory joined. CD8+ contracting clones occupied EMRA, while CD4+ ones occupied mainly CM and EM. CD4+ bias marked clones expanding day 15 to 37, unlike balanced contracting clones.

Germline V lookup: CDR1 PRHDT, CDR2 FYEKMQ (reference sequence). The CDR3 has 15 residues. The germline V and J ends were trimmed by 4 bases and 2 bases, with 14 bases remaining between them. TCRdb passed the 5' RACE reads through MiXCR, listing each CDR3 protein once. Found here are hundreds of thousands of distinct CDR3 sequences, 20% to 25% of them singletons; the top ten hold under 15%. Sequencing was carried out using PBMCs or a T cell subset sorted from them (not recorded which). The V gene is TRBV13, the J gene TRBJ1-1; TRBD1 is a possible D gene (6 bases). This TCR derives from an adult woman who had mild COVID-19 (a few samples of this study predate the infection). Cell type and time point are not known. CDR3 DNA sequence: TGTGCCAGCAGCTACAACAGGGCTTCCAACACTGAAGCTTTCTTT. Its translation: CASSYNRASNTEAFF.